The 24 T cell receptor beta chains given below trace back to one sample, sequenced in a study of identifying expanded T cells in peripheral blood. Sequenced by immunoSEQ multiplex PCR; TCRdb stores in-frame clones only, minus some. The table records 50,000 or so clones, approximately 90% of them present only once. The sequenced material came from blood. These receptors came from a person aged 18 to 75 in good health.

The V call is TRBV6-4, the J call TRBJ2-2; TRBD1 is a possible D gene (5 bases). Per germline, CDR1 MRHNA and CDR2 SNTAGT. The CDR3 runs 14 residues. The germline V and J ends were trimmed by 6 bases and 1 base, with 9 bases remaining between them. CDR3 sequence: CASRPDRNTGELFF. The CDR3 bases are TGTGCCAGCAGGCCTGACAGGAACACCGGGGAGCTGTTTTTT.

The rearrangement links TRBV7-2 to TRBJ2-1; weak D call: TRBD1 (6 bases). V lost 5 bases, J lost 6 bases, and 14 bases lay in between. The CDR3 covers 14 residues. Germline loops: CDR1 SGHTA, CDR2 FQGNSA. CDR3 in DNA: TGTGCCAGCAGCGACTGGGGGCCTACCAATGAGCAGTTCTTC. Its protein product is CASSDWGPTNEQFF.

The gene calls are TRBV28 and TRBJ1-5; TRBD1 matches at 8 bases. There are 14 residues in the CDR3. After removal of 5 bases from V and 6 bases from J, the junction contained 6 bases not matched to a gene. Per the germline V gene, CDR1 is MDHEN and CDR2 is SYDVKM. As DNA, the CDR3 is TGTGCCAGCAGTACAGGGGGGTCGGGTCAGCCCCAGCATTTT. Protein product: CASSTGGSGQPQHF.

CDR3 amino acids: CASSPIGGRTDTQYF. CDR3 nucleotides: TGTGCCAGCTCACCGATAGGCGGGCGCACAGATACGCAGTATTTT. The chain employs TRBV18 and TRBJ2-3; tentatively, D is TRBD2 (5 bases). The V end lost 3 bases, the J end lost 1 base, and 11 bases lay between the germline ends. The CDR3 is 15 amino acids. In germline, CDR1 is KGHSH, CDR2 LQKENI.

This clone was recorded only once. The CDR3 DNA is TGTGCCAGCAGCCCGGGGCCACAGGGGGCTGGGGCCAACGTCCTGACTTTC. This codes for CASSPGPQGAGANVLTF. The genes are TRBV14 and TRBJ2-6; TRBD1 agrees at 8 bases. The CDR3 sequence is 17 residues long. Trimming removed 4 bases from V and 2 bases from J; junction bases left unmatched: 7. Germline loops: CDR1 SGHDN, CDR2 FVKESK.

This clone was recorded only once. The J gene is TRBJ2-3, the V gene TRBV7-3; D may be TRBD2 (5 bases). Trimming shortened V by 8 bases and J by 4 bases, and 16 bases separated the two germline ends. CDR1 SGHTA and CDR2 FQGTGA come from the germline V gene. The CDR3 extends over 14 amino acids. This CDR3 reads CASASGLAADTQYF. CDR3 bases: TGTGCCAGCGCTTCTGGCCTAGCCGCAGATACGCAGTATTTT.

The gene calls are TRBV25-1 and TRBJ2-3; D not certain. Per germline, CDR1 MGHDK and CDR2 SYGVNS. The CDR3 is made up of 17 amino acids. With 2 bases removed from V and 4 bases from J, the gap between germline ends came to 19 bases. The CDR3 sequence is CASSEIGRPIFADTQYF. In DNA, the CDR3 is TGTGCCAGCAGTGAAATAGGGCGCCCAATTTTCGCAGATACGCAGTATTTT.

The gene calls are TRBV11-2 and TRBJ2-7, with TRBD2 matching over 12 bases. The CDR3 has 14 residues. Germline V gene lookup returns CDR1 SGHAT and CDR2 FQNNGV. V lost 5 bases and J lost 4; bases outside the gene matches: 3. CDR3 DNA: TGTGCCAGCAGCCTCACTAGCGGGAGGTACGAGCAGTACTTC. As protein: CASSLTSGRYEQYF.

The rearrangement uses TRBV28 and TRBJ2-7, with a possible D match to TRBD1 (6 bases). Trimming removed 6 bases from V and 5 bases from J, with 17 bases in between. The CDR3 runs to 14 residues. The germline CDR1 and CDR2 sequences are MDHEN and SYDVKM. DNA of the CDR3: TGTGCCAGCAGCCGGCCAGGGGTAGTCAACGAGCAGTACTTC. Protein: CASSRPGVVNEQYF.

The chain recombines TRBV6-1 with TRBJ2-2, with 7 bases lining up with TRBD1. Germline CDR1 and CDR2: MNHNS and SASEGT. CDR3 length: 16 residues. The trim removed 2 bases at V and 4 bases at J, leaving 7 bases unmatched. The CDR3 protein is CASSERRAGGTGELFF. CDR3 DNA sequence: TGTGCCAGCAGTGAAAGGCGGGCAGGGGGCACCGGGGAGCTGTTTTTT.

The chain recombines TRBV10-1 with TRBJ2-7; D is undetermined. V was pared by 1 base and J by 2 bases, with 9 bases between. The germline V gene encodes CDR1 WNHNN and CDR2 SYGVQD (reference sequence). The CDR3 spans 14 residues. The CDR3: CASSEFRRPYEQYF. In DNA, the CDR3 is TGCGCCAGCAGTGAGTTCCGGCGTCCCTACGAGCAGTACTTC.

The CDR3 region is CATSGLVLSETQYF. CDR3 coding DNA: TGTGCCACCAGCGGGCTAGTCCTCTCAGAGACCCAGTACTTC. This chain links TRBV15 with TRBJ2-5; D call uncertain. Germline V gene lookup returns CDR1 LNHNV and CDR2 YYDKDF (reference sequence). The V end lost 5 bases, the J end lost 4 bases, and 14 bases lay between the germline ends. The CDR3 is made up of 14 amino acids. Variable domain in full (rest from reference TRBV15 and TRBJ2-5): DAMVIQNPRYQVTQFGKPVTLSCSQTLNHNVMYWYQQKSSQAPKLLFHYYDKDFNNEADTPDNFQSRRPNTSFCFLDIRSPGLGDTAMYLCATSGLVLSETQYFGPGTRLLVL.

This rearrangement joins TRBV29-1 to TRBJ2-2; the match to TRBD2 covers 13 bases. Germline CDR1 and CDR2: SQVTM and ANQGSEA. The CDR3 length is 16 residues. The J segment lost 5 bases and the V segment lost 7 bases, leaving 10 bases of the junction unmatched. CDR3 region: CSGLLAGGPATGELFF. Written as DNA, the CDR3 is TGCAGCGGCCTACTAGCGGGAGGGCCGGCGACCGGGGAGCTGTTTTTT.

The chain employs TRBV11-2 and TRBJ1-2; weak D call: TRBD1 (6 bases). Germline loops: CDR1 SGHAT, CDR2 FQNNGV. The V end lost 3 bases, the J end lost 1 base, and 12 bases lay between the germline ends. This CDR3 is 15 amino acids long. The DNA for the CDR3 is TGTGCCAGCAGCTTCAGTCGGGGGCTTAACTATGGCTACACCTTC. It codes for CASSFSRGLNYGYTF.

The chain uses TRBV30 and TRBJ2-1; D not resolved. V was shortened by 1 base and J by 2 bases, with 12 bases between the two germline ends. The CDR3 contains 15 residues. In germline, CDR1 is GTSNPN, CDR2 SVGIG (reference sequence). The CDR3 coding sequence is TGTGCCTGGAGTGGTACGGGCCGGCCCTACAATGAGCAGTTCTTC. Its protein is CAWSGTGRPYNEQFF.

The chain recombines TRBV2 with TRBJ2-1; 7 positions match TRBD2. Germline CDR1 SNHLY, CDR2 FYNNEI. There are 17 residues in the CDR3. The ends lost 2 bases at V and 2 bases at J; junction bases unmatched: 9. The DNA for the CDR3 is TGTGCCAGCAGTGAAACTCTTCGGAGCGGGACCTACAATGAGCAGTTCTTC. This codes for CASSETLRSGTYNEQFF.

The chain joins TRBV19 to TRBJ1-3, with D possibly being TRBD1 (5 bases). CDR3 length equals 17 residues. CDR1 is LNHDA and CDR2 is SQIVND in the germline V gene (reference sequence). The V and J ends lost 7 bases and 0 bases respectively, with 19 bases between them. The CDR3 DNA follows: TGTGCCAGTACCCCGGATATTGGGGGATCCTCTGGAAACACCATATATTTT. It encodes CASTPDIGGSSGNTIYF.

V usage is TRBV14 and J usage is TRBJ2-5; D possibly corresponds to TRBD2 (6 bases). Germline V CDR1 and CDR2: SGHDN, FVKESK. This CDR3 is 16 amino acids long. V was clipped by 4 bases and J by 5 bases, with 20 bases between them. The DNA for the CDR3 is TGTGCCAGCAGCCGAGACCCATGGGGGAGGCAGGAGACCCAGTACTTC. Translating gives CASSRDPWGRQETQYF.

The rearrangement uses TRBV4-3 and TRBJ2-3; D may be TRBD1 (5 bases). V was cut by 4 bases and J by 1 base, with 15 bases left in between. From germline, CDR1 is LGHNA and CDR2 YSLEER. This CDR3 is built from 16 residues. CDR3 residues: CASSLTTVKGTDTQYF. The CDR3 DNA sequence: TGCGCCAGCAGCCTTACGACAGTCAAGGGCACAGATACGCAGTATTTT.

V and J are TRBV29-1 and TRBJ1-1; 8 bases align to TRBD1. V lost 5 bases and J lost 5; bases outside the gene matches: 4. Germline CDR1 is SQVTM and CDR2 is ANQGSEA. The CDR3 has 12 residues. The CDR3 DNA is TGCAGCGTTTCCCAGGGGGCAACTGAAGCTTTCTTT. As protein: CSVSQGATEAFF.

This clone came up a few times. V usage is TRBV15 and J usage is TRBJ2-7; a weak D match, TRBD1 (5 bases). Germline CDR1 is LNHNV and CDR2 is YYDKDF (reference sequence). The CDR3 has 15 residues. V gave up 0 bases and J gave up 0 bases, with 9 bases separating them. DNA of the CDR3: TGTGCCACCAGCAGAGATGGGGCCTACTCCTACGAGCAGTACTTC. Amino acids: CATSRDGAYSYEQYF. Filled out from reference TRBV15 and TRBJ2-7, the complete variable domain reads DAMVIQNPRYQVTQFGKPVTLSCSQTLNHNVMYWYQQKSSQAPKLLFHYYDKDFNNEADTPDNFQSRRPNTSFCFLDIRSPGLGDTAMYLCATSRDGAYSYEQYFGPGTRLTVT.

The chain links TRBV19 to TRBJ1-5; 7 bases match TRBD1. The CDR3 has 17 residues. CDR1 and CDR2 (germline): LNHDA, SQIVND (reference sequence). The junction had 10 bases not matched to a gene; V was cut back by 5 bases and J by 0 bases. The CDR3: CASSARGRGTSNQPQHF. CDR3 coding DNA: TGTGCCAGTAGTGCCCGAGGCAGGGGGACTAGCAATCAGCCCCAGCATTTT.

This clone was seen only once. V is TRBV28 and J is TRBJ2-3; 7 bases agree with TRBD2. This CDR3 is 18 amino acids long. The V segment lost 2 bases and the J segment 2 bases; nucleotides outside the gene matches: 13. Looked up from germline, CDR1 is MDHEN and CDR2 is SYDVKM. This CDR3 reads CASSLKFGASGYTDTQYF. The CDR3 DNA reads TGTGCCAGCAGTTTAAAATTCGGGGCTAGCGGTTACACAGATACGCAGTATTTT.

This rearrangement joins TRBV5-1 to TRBJ2-7, with 7 bases that match TRBD1. CDR3 size: 14 residues. With V trimmed by 6 bases and J by 0 bases, 6 bases remained unmatched. The germline gives CDR1 SGHRS, CDR2 YFSETQ. The CDR3 sequence: CASTGDSSSYEQYF. CDR3 sequence (DNA): TGCGCCAGCACCGGGGACAGTAGCTCCTACGAGCAGTACTTC.